This T cell receptor beta chain was identified during a study of blood T cell repertoires in COVID-19. V lost 6 bases and J 0 bases, leaving 16 bases between the germline ends. Germline assignment: CDR1 MNHEY and CDR2 SVGEGT. The CDR3 covers 16 residues. Using immunoSEQ multiplex PCR, the repertoire was profiled, and TCRdb retains in-frame clones only, with some absent. Of 300,000 to 400,000 clones in the sample, about 89% were seen once. This chain links TRBV6-2 or TRBV6-3 with TRBJ2-3; D is perhaps TRBD2 (6 bases). The sample was peripheral blood. The TCR comes from a woman aged 25 to 39 with COVID-19, enrolled during active disease. CDR3 sequence reads: CASSPLGTSSTDTQYF. In DNA, the CDR3 is TGTGCCAGCAGCCCTCTGGGGACTTCTAGCACAGATACGCAGTATTTT.